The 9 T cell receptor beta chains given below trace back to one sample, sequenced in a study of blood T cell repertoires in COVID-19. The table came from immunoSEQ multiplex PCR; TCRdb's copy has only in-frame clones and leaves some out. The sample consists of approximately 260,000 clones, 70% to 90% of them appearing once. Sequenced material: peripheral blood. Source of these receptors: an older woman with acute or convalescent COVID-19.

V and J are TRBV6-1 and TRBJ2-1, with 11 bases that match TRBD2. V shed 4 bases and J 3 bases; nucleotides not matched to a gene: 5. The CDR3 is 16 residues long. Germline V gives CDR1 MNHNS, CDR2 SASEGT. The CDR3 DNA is TGTGCCAGCAGTGGGCTCCTAGCGGGGGGCTACAATGAGCAGTTCTTC. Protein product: CASSGLLAGGYNEQFF.

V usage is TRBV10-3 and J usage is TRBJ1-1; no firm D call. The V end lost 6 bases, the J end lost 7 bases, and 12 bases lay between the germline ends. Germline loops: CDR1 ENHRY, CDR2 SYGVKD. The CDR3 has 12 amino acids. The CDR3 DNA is TGTGCCATCAGCGACGGAACTAGTGAAGCTTTCTTT. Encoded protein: CAISDGTSEAFF.

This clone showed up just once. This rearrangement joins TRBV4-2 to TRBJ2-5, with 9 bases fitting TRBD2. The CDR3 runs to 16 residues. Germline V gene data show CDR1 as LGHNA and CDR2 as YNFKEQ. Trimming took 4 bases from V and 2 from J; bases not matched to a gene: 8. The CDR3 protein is CASSLNQAGGQETQYF. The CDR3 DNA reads TGTGCCAGCAGCCTCAACCAAGCGGGGGGTCAAGAGACCCAGTACTTC.

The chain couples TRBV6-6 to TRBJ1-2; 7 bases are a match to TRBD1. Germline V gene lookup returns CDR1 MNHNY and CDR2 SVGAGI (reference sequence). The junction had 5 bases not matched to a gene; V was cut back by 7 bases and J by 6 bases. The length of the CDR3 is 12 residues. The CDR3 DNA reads TGTGCCAGCAAGGTGACAGGGAATGGCTACACCTTC. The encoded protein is CASKVTGNGYTF.

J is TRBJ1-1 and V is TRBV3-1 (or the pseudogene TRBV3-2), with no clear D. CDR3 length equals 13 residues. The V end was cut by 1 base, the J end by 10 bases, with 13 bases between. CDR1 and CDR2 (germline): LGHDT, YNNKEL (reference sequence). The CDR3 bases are TGTGCCAGCAGCCAAGTCGAGGGCATCGGAGCTTTCTTT. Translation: CASSQVEGIGAFF.

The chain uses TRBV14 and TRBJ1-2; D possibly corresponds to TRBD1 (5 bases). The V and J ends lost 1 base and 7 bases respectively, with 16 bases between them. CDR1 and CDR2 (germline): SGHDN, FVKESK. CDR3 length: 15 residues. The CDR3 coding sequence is TGTGCCAGCAGCCAAGTCTTATCAGGGAACCGTGGCTACACCTTC. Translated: CASSQVLSGNRGYTF.

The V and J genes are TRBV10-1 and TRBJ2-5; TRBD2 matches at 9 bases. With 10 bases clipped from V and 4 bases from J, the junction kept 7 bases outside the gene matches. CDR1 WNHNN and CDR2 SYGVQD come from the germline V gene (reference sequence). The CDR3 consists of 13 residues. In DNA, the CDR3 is TGCGCCACCAGCGGGGGGTCGTCAGAGACCCAGTACTTC. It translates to CATSGGSSETQYF.

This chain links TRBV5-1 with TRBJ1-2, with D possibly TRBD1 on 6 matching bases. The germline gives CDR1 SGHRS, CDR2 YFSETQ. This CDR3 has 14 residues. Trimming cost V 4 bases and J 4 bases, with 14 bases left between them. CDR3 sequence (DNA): TGCGCCAGCAGCCCCGAGACAGGCCTCTATGGCTACACCTTC. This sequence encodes CASSPETGLYGYTF.

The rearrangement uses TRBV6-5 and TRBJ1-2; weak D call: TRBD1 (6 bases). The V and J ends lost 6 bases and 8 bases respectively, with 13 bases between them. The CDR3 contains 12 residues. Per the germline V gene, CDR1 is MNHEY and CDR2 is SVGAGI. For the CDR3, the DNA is TGTGCCAGCAGAAACAGGGTGCGGGGCTACACCTTC. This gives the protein CASRNRVRGYTF.